This T cell receptor (beta chain) was obtained from a study of CD8 T cells in Susac syndrome. V gave up 6 bases and J gave up 11 bases; unmatched junction bases: 13. Germline V gene sequence: CDR1 MDHEN, CDR2 SYDVKM. The CDR3 runs 15 residues. The RNA, about 0.5 to 1 ug, was put through reverse transcription using random hexamers. Amplification of TCR beta CDR3 across 54 Vbeta and 13 Jbeta was performed with immunoSEQ multiplex PCR. Each CDR3 protein gets one entry after TCRdb re-called the immunoSEQ multiplex PCR reads with MiXCR. The repertoire holds some 450,000 distinct CDR3 sequences, with around 85% as singletons. The authors sequenced TCR beta from blood CD8+ and CD4+ T cells. Stable or active relapsing-remitting multiple sclerosis, untreated and meeting revised McDonald criteria, defined the controls. CD8+ and CD4+ T cells were negatively isolated; TEMRA cells were FACS-enriched.

This TCR derives from a human donor with multiple sclerosis. The chain is built from TRBV28 and TRBJ1-4; 9 bases are shared with TRBD1. Sequencing was performed on CD8+ T cells from PBMCs. The CDR3 DNA is TGTGCCAGCAGACCCAAGGACAGGGGACCGCGGAAACTGTTTTTT. Its protein product is CASRPKDRGPRKLFF.